The clone carrying this T cell receptor beta chain has a single count. Its antigen is not known. The sample is drawn from a study of T cell responses to AZD1222 COVID-19 vaccine. The ends were cut back, 8 bases at V and 1 base at J, with 6 bases in the middle. The CDR3 has 11 amino acids. CDR1 and CDR2 (germline): GTSNPN, SVGIG (reference sequence). Whole-study results and caveats: Samples come after the peak T cell response, not at day 14.

Only in-frame clones appear in the TCRdb table, and some are missing; sequencing was by immunoSEQ multiplex PCR. Of 150,000 to 160,000 clones detected, approximately 87% appear once; the ten largest clones hold roughly 9.7%. This sequence originates from an adult who received the AZD1222 COVID-19 vaccine. The chain is built from TRBV30 and TRBJ1-3; D not resolved. The specimen was peripheral blood, collected 28 days after the second AZD1222 dose. CDR3 coding DNA: TGTGCCCGAGTTTCTGGAAACACCATATATTTT. This encodes CARVSGNTIYF. Full variable domain (outside the CDR3, taken from reference TRBV30 and TRBJ1-3): SQTIHQWPATLVQPVGSPLSLECTVEGTSNPNLYWYRQAAGRGLQLLFYSVGIGQISSEVPQNLSASRPQDRQFILSSKKLLLSDSGFYLCARVSGNTIYFGEGSWLTVV.